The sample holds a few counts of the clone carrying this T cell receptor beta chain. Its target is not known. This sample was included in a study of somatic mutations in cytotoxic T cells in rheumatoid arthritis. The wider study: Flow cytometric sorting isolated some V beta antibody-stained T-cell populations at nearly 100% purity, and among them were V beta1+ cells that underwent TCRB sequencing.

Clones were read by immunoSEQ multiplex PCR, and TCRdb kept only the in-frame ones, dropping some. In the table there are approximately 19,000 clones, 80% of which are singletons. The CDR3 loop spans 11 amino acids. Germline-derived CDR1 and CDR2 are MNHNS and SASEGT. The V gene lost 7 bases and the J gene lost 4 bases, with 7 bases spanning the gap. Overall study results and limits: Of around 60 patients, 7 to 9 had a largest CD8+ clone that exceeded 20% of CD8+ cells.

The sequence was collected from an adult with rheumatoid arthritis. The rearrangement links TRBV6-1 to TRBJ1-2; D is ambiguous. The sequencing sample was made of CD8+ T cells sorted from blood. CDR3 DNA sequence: TGTGCCAGCACCCACAGCTATGGCTACACCTTC. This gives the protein CASTHSYGYTF.